This T cell receptor beta chain stems from a study of glioma-infiltrating T cells after dendritic cell vaccination. Up to about 2 ug genomic DNA was used for TCRB CDR3 amplification. Repertoires were generated with immunoSEQ multiplex PCR, while TCRdb's copy carries only in-frame clones and drops some. The top ten clones hold 5.4% of a sample with over 90,000 clones, around 80% of them seen once. Indicated time point: after dendritic cell vaccination, including at tumor progression/relapse. The germline V gene encodes CDR1 LNHDA and CDR2 SQIVND (reference sequence). The CDR3 is made up of 15 amino acids. Trimming took 3 bases from V and 2 from J, leaving 13 bases between them.

The sequence came from a human donor with glioblastoma. The sequencing here drew on blood, taken after dendritic cell vaccination. The V gene is TRBV19, the J gene TRBJ1-2, with D possibly TRBD1 on 6 matching bases. CDR3 protein: CASSISGTSNYGYTF. DNA of the CDR3: TGTGCCAGTAGTATTTCGGGGACAAGCAACTATGGCTACACCTTC.